A selection of T cell receptor beta chains follows, all from one sample in a study of CD8 T cells in Susac syndrome. MiXCR, run by TCRdb on the immunoSEQ multiplex PCR reads, gives a single entry per CDR3 protein. The sample has roughly 75,000 distinct CDR3 sequences, just over 90% seen once. The sequencing input was CD4+ T cells from PBMCs. These receptors were taken from a human donor with Susac syndrome. CDR3s include the opening cysteine and the closing phenylalanine or tryptophan. A D gene is named only where the DNA matches it firmly. Clone size is shown for a subset of rows, as once, few, many or a class of expanded clone.

D gene | clone size | J gene | V gene | CDR3 DNA | CDR3 protein
NA | NA | TRBJ1-5 | TRBV12-3/TRBV12-4 | TGTGCCAGCAGCCACACCTATAGCAATCAGCCCCAGCATTTT | CASSHTYSNQPQHF
NA | NA | TRBJ2-7 | TRBV6-6 | TGTGCCAGCAGCCTACTAGGCGGACAGAGGACCCACGAGCAGTACTTC | CASSLLGGQRTHEQYF
NA | NA | TRBJ1-4 | TRBV7-2 | TGTGCCAGCAGCCCCCGAAGGGATAGCGGAAAACTGTTTTTT | CASSPRRDSGKLFF
NA | NA | TRBJ2-1 | TRBV3-1 | TGTGCCAGCAGTGCCGCTGGTACCACCGGGATAAATGAGCAGTTCTTC | CASSAAGTTGINEQFF
TRBD2 | NA | TRBJ2-5 | TRBV28 | TGTGCCAGCAGGACAACTAGCGGGGGACTCCAAGAGACCCAGTACTTC | CASRTTSGGLQETQYF
NA | NA | TRBJ1-2 | TRBV5-1 | TGCGCCAGCAGCCCCGGGGGGTATGGCTACACCTTC | CASSPGGYGYTF
NA | once | TRBJ2-3 | TRBV7-8 | TGTGCCAGCAGCTTTAGGACAGCTACCACAGATACGCAGTATTTT | CASSFRTATTDTQYF
TRBD1 | NA | TRBJ2-1 | TRBV2 | TGTGCCAGCACCGGCCCAGGGGGCAGTGAGCAGTTCTTC | CASTGPGGSEQFF
TRBD2 | NA | TRBJ2-5 | TRBV5-1 | TGCGCCAGCAGTGGGGGGGAGGCCCAAGAGACCCAGTACTTC | CASSGGEAQETQYF
NA | NA | TRBJ1-4 | TRBV7-9 | TGTGCCAGCAGCTTACCGGATAGGGAAAAACTGTTTTTT | CASSLPDREKLFF
NA | NA | TRBJ1-4 | TRBV5-4 | TGTGCCAGCAGCTTGATGGGAGATTCAATGAATGAAAAACTGTTTTTT | CASSLMGDSMNEKLFF
NA | NA | TRBJ2-7 | TRBV28 | TGTGCCAGCAGTTTGTTGACGGGGGAGCAGTACTTC | CASSLLTGEQYF
TRBD1 | NA | TRBJ1-1 | TRBV6-4 | TGTGCCAGCAGAGGAACAGGGGGCTCCGCTGAAGCTTTCTTT | CASRGTGGSAEAFF
NA | NA | TRBJ1-5 | TRBV20-1 | TGCAGTGCTAGAGCAGGGGCCTGGTGGGGCAATCAGCCCCAGCATTTT | CSARAGAWWGNQPQHF
NA | NA | TRBJ1-5 | TRBV3-1 | TGTGCCAGCAGCCAAGCTGGAATAGGGGTGCCCCAGCATTTT | CASSQAGIGVPQHF
NA | NA | TRBJ1-2 | TRBV7-3 | TGTGCCAGCAGCTTAACCGCGATTGCAAGGTCGAATGGCTACACCTTC | CASSLTAIARSNGYTF
NA | NA | TRBJ1-5 | TRBV10-2 | TGCGCCAGCAGTGAGGTGGTCAATCAGCCCCAGCATTTT | CASSEVVNQPQHF
TRBD1 | NA | TRBJ1-6 | TRBV20-1 | TGCAGTGCTTTTGACAGGGATAATTCACCCCTCCACTTT | CSAFDRDNSPLHF
NA | NA | TRBJ2-2 | TRBV5-1 | TGCGCCAGCAGCTTGGAGGAGCCCACCGGGGAGCTGTTTTTT | CASSLEEPTGELFF
TRBD1 | NA | TRBJ2-7 | TRBV5-6 | TGTGCCAGCAGCTTGGTGTGGAGCACTTCCGGGACAGGGGACAACGAGCAGTACTTC | CASSLVWSTSGTGDNEQYF
NA | NA | TRBJ2-1 | TRBV12-3/TRBV12-4 | TGTGCCAGCATAATAGCGAGGTCCTACGGCAATGAGCAGTTCTTC | CASIIARSYGNEQFF
TRBD2 | NA | TRBJ2-2 | TRBV4-2 | TGTGCCAGCAGCCGCGGCGCAGCGGGGGGGCCCGGGGAGCTGTTTTTT | CASSRGAAGGPGELFF
TRBD2 | NA | TRBJ2-1 | TRBV5-6 | TGTGCCAGCAGCTTTCAAGTTAGCGGGGGGACGTTCGAGCAGTTCTTC | CASSFQVSGGTFEQFF
TRBD1 | NA | TRBJ2-3 | TRBV28 | TGTGCCAGCAGGTCAGACAGGGGGCGTCCCCCCCTTACGCAGTATTTT | CASRSDRGRPPLTQYF
NA | NA | TRBJ2-7 | TRBV29-1 | TGCAGCGTTGGAACGAGGGGCAGGGGAGAGGCCTACGAGCAGTACTTC | CSVGTRGRGEAYEQYF
NA | NA | TRBJ2-5 | TRBV13 | TGTGCCAGCAGCTCCGCGGGGGCCCAAGAGACCCAGTACTTC | CASSSAGAQETQYF
TRBD1 | NA | TRBJ1-2 | TRBV7-9 | TGTGCCAGCAGCTCGGGACAGGCGACAGTTAACTATGGCTACACCTTC | CASSSGQATVNYGYTF
NA | NA | TRBJ2-3 | TRBV7-9 | TGTGCCAGCAGTCGCTGGTTGGGGACACGGAGCACAGATACGCAGTATTTT | CASSRWLGTRSTDTQYF
NA | NA | TRBJ2-1 | TRBV5-6 | TGTGCCAGCAGCCCCGACAGGACTACCTACAATGAGCAGTTCTTC | CASSPDRTTYNEQFF
TRBD1 | NA | TRBJ1-2 | TRBV30 | TGTGCCTGGGGGACAGGGCACTATGGCTACACCTTC | CAWGTGHYGYTF
NA | NA | TRBJ1-5 | TRBV20-1 | TGCAGTGCTATCAACACAGGGCAGCCCCAGCATTTT | CSAINTGQPQHF
NA | once | TRBJ2-1 | TRBV6-2/TRBV6-3 | TGTGCCAGCAGTCCAGGGACTTTCCCCCACAATGAGCAGTTCTTC | CASSPGTFPHNEQFF
TRBD1 | NA | TRBJ2-7 | TRBV4-2 | TGTGCCAGCAGCCAAGGAGAGGACAGGAGCTCCTACGAGCAGTACTTC | CASSQGEDRSSYEQYF
NA | few | TRBJ2-7 | TRBV4-2 | TGTGCCAGCAGCCAAGCCAGAGGCAGCTCCTACGAGCAGTACTTC | CASSQARGSSYEQYF
NA | once | TRBJ2-5 | TRBV3-1 | TGTGCCAGCAGCCCAAGATTAGGGGTGGAGACCCAGTACTTC | CASSPRLGVETQYF
NA | NA | TRBJ2-3 | TRBV2 | TGTGCCAGCAAGGGGCCGGGGGCCGCAGGAGATACGCAGTATTTT | CASKGPGAAGDTQYF
TRBD1 | NA | TRBJ1-5 | TRBV20-1 | TGCAGTGCTAGAGATCTTCGAACAGGGGGCCATCAGCCCCAGCATTTT | CSARDLRTGGHQPQHF
NA | NA | TRBJ2-7 | TRBV3-1 | TGTGCCAGCAGCCTTGGGTCCTTAAGCTCCTACGAGCAGTACTTC | CASSLGSLSSYEQYF
NA | NA | TRBJ1-2 | TRBV28 | TGTGCCAGCAATGTAAGAGGTCCCCCGAGTGGTGGCTACACCTTC | CASNVRGPPSGGYTF
NA | NA | TRBJ2-5 | TRBV7-2 | TGTGCCAGCAGCGTCTCCAGGGGCCAAGAGACCCAGTACTTC | CASSVSRGQETQYF
NA | NA | TRBJ2-7 | TRBV20-1 | TGCAGTGCTAGAGACAGGGGTCATGGGCAGTACTTC | CSARDRGHGQYF
NA | NA | TRBJ2-3 | TRBV4-1 | TGCGCCAGCAGCCAAGAGTCCTCGGGACACGGGAGATCAGATACGCAGTATTTT | CASSQESSGHGRSDTQYF
TRBD1 | NA | TRBJ1-5 | TRBV12-3/TRBV12-4 | TGTGCCAGCAGTCAGGACAGGAACTATCAGCCCCAGCATTTT | CASSQDRNYQPQHF
NA | NA | TRBJ2-5 | TRBV2 | TGTGCCAGCAGTGTTGAGAGGGAGACCCAGTACTTC | CASSVERETQYF
NA | NA | TRBJ2-3 | TRBV19 | TGTGCCAGTCGGAAGAGCACAGATACGCAGTATTTT | CASRKSTDTQYF